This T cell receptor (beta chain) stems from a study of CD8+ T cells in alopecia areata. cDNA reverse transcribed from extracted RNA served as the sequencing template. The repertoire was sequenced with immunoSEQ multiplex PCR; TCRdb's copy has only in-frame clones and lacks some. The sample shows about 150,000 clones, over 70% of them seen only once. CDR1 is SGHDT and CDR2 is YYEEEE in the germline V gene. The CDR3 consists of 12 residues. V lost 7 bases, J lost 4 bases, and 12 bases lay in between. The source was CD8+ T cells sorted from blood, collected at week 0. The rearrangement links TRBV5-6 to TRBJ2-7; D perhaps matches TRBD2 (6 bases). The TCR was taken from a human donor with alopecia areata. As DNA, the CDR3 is TGTGCCAGCGAGGCCGGGGGTTACGAGCAGTACTTC. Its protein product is CASEAGGYEQYF. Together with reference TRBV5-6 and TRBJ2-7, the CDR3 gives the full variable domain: DAGVTQSPTHLIKTRGQQVTLRCSPKSGHDTVSWYQQALGQGPQFIFQYYEEEERQRGNFPDRFSGHQFPNYSSELNVNALLLGDSALYLCASEAGGYEQYFGPGTRLTVT.